The TCR beta chain described here comes from a study of cytomegalovirus exposure and HLA in healthy donors (dated by TCRdb to the late 2010s). General notes on the study: In an earlier analysis of around 540 of the donors, 250 to 350 Gb of sequence data and roughly 100 million unique TCR beta sequences from 150 million to 200 million T cells were reported. About 300 gigabases of sequencing data and approximately 80 million unique TCR sequences were included in an early release covering about 700 HLA-typed donors. Of the 300 to 500 genotyped donors, 75% to 85% were placed in the genetic ancestry cluster associated with self-reported Caucasian donors. The aim of the study was to test whether cataloging public T cell receptors could identify signatures of past pathogen exposure. The study profiled the T cell repertoires of under 700 subjects by immunosequencing and related them to cytomegalovirus serostatus. Besides the first cohort of more than 650 subjects, a separate validation cohort made up of over 95 different subjects was used. High-throughput TCR immunosequencing, statistical association of individual TCRs with disease status, and machine learning were combined to predict cytomegalovirus infection status. To study patterns of TCR occurrence, a later analysis re-analyzed previously published TCR beta repertoires from around 660 donors and added high-resolution HLA genotyping. The later analysis used no new phenotypic data to find candidate immune exposures, relying instead on TCR beta sequences and their occurrence across donors. An earlier analysis of more than 450 of the donors used high-throughput TCR beta sequencing to judge whether each TCR beta V gene segment behaved as functional or pseudogenic. Donor age, sex, ethnicity and CMV serostatus were compiled alongside the repertoire data. Genome-wide SNP genotypes for about 65% of the 666 donors were used in a later genetic analysis, which treated that subset as a discovery cohort. All discovery cohort repertoires had been generated on a single sequencing platform. HLA typing included class I and class II loci at four-digit resolution. The number of donors typed differed by locus, with roughly 629-640 for A, B, C, DRB1 and DQB1, approximately 500 for DQA1, approximately 580 for DPA1, and 472 for DPB1. Because of strong linkage in the cohort, five DR-DQ haplotypes were treated as single units for association and clustering. On average, roughly 240,000 unique TCR beta nucleotide sequences were sequenced per donor among 398 genotyped donors of the cohort, with roughly 18% of those sequences being non-productive.

The cohort was made up of several hundred healthy bone marrow donors. At the time of sampling, all cohort members were nominally healthy, though unrecorded immune exposures were likely present. The donor was CMV seropositive and was included in the group of 250 to 350 seropositive cohort members. Every donor gave a peripheral blood sample, and the peripheral blood mononuclear cells from that sample were used for TCR beta sequencing. Genomic DNA was extracted from the blood cell samples with the Qiagen DNeasy Blood Extraction Kit. This clone was seen a handful of times. There is no known antigen for this receptor. Per-base quality was not reported, and no clone a single base away is much larger than it. Libraries were prepared through the immunoSEQ multiplex PCR assay. A mixture of 60 forward primers for TCR Vbeta segments and 13 reverse primers for TCR Jbeta segments was used in the multiplex PCR. The CDR3 region of rearranged TCR beta genes was amplified from genomic DNA by a multiplex PCR assay. On the Illumina HiSeq System, the amplified TCR beta libraries were sequenced as 87-base-pair reads. Per the authors' processing: In a later analysis, around 80 million unique TCR beta chains were counted across the 690 or so repertoires, and roughly 11 million of these chains were shared by at least two donors. Raw reads were error-corrected and collapsed into unique sequences by a nearest-neighbor algorithm in which closely related sequences were merged to remove PCR and sequencing errors. To assign V, D and J gene segments, CDR3 sequences were aligned to IMGT reference sequences. Each retained sequence needed at least a six-nucleotide match to both a V gene segment and a J gene segment. Rearrangements were classified as productive when the CDR3 lacked stop codons and remained in frame with V and J, and all other rearrangements were classified as non-productive. CDR3 was defined by IMGT convention, running from the second conserved V-encoded cysteine to the conserved J-encoded phenylalanine. Sequences without an unambiguous match to a single V gene segment were excluded from the earlier analysis of a few hundred of the donors. In an earlier analysis of 450 to 700 of the donors, V segments were called functional above 56.7% productive rearrangements and were called segregating when the between-donor standard deviation exceeded 5%. A statistical classification framework was developed to diagnose cytomegalovirus status using the catalog of TCR beta chain sequences. In a later analysis, V and J genes were assigned by comparing TCR nucleotide sequences against IMGT/GENE-DB human TR gene sequences. Using the TCRdist pipeline, a later analysis assigned CDR3 sequences along with most-parsimonious VDJ recombination scenarios. In a later analysis, each TCR beta chain was defined by its CDR3 amino acid sequence together with its V-gene family, and reads without a unique V-gene family were excluded. In a later analysis, 450 to 600 highly shared, low-generation-probability nucleotide sequences were removed to address suspected cross-contamination and a sequencing artifact. In a later analysis, a clonal expansion index for each public chain was calculated from normalized within-repertoire ranks of inferred template counts. A later analysis computed generation probabilities with a VDJ recombination model fitted to out-of-frame rearrangements, and checked the results against IGoR. Hypergeometric tests were used in a later analysis to score TCR-TCR, TCR-HLA and TCR-CMV co-occurrence, with a repertoire-size bias correction applied to the TCR pairs. To estimate false discovery rates, a later analysis permuted the HLA or CMV assignments 20 times. In a later analysis, co-occurring TCRs were grouped using DBSCAN, and TCRdist sequence similarity was added for clustering within HLA-allele-positive subsets. Repertoires with fewer than 30,000 or more than 120,000 public chains, plus five repertoires with anomalous nucleotide sharing, were excluded from co-occurrence clustering. The immuneACCESS repertoire file appears here via TCRdb, limited to in-frame rearrangements. These files lack a portion of the clones; in checked studies, under half of the deficit traces to unresolved V genes, and the cause of the others is not known. V, J and clone size are taken as reported in that table, and D and trimming were inferred from the DNA itself. The sample table lists about 97,000 clones, 81% of them with a count of one. Together, the top ten hold about 4.8% of the sample.

The full study reports these points: Because counts were too low, more than 15 rarely observed V segments, including chromosome 9 orphons, were excluded from the earlier analysis of 587 of the donors. In a later analysis, around 15,000 TCR beta sequences were associated with specific HLA alleles at a false discovery rate of 0.05. Most CMV-associated TCR beta chains appeared to be HLA-restricted in a later analysis, and the HLA associations seemed to be driven largely by CMV exposure. Sequencing depth was assumed to be roughly uniform across donors in the presence/absence analyses, though that assumption may not hold. Linkage disequilibrium might explain the correlated functional status among segregating V segments, but an unknown experimental factor could not be ruled out. In an earlier analysis of around 500 of the donors, most TCR beta V segments appeared in productive rearrangements about 87% or about 30% of the time, broadly matching IMGT annotations. According to a later genetic analysis, donors in an Asian-associated ancestry cluster had fewer N-insertions in productive TCRs than the approximately 650-donor mean. In this cohort, only TCR beta chains were sequenced, and detectable features were limited by the absence of alpha or paired-chain data. A cluster of highly shared sequence variants was judged likely to represent a technical artifact of the sequencing pipeline. A further reported finding was that TCR beta sequences accurately predicted the HLA-A and HLA-B alleles for most subjects in the first cohort. According to a later analysis, parvovirus B19, influenza, CMV and Epstein-Barr virus appeared linked to several top co-occurrence clusters. A later genetic analysis associated a missense DCLRE1C variant with V-gene and J-gene trimming of TCR beta chains, and an independent cohort replicated the association. In vitro tests confirmed that a few of the cytomegalovirus-associated TCR beta chains recognize cytomegalovirus antigens. When HLA alleles, especially DR and DQ, strongly co-occurred, TCR associations were difficult to assign to individual alleles. For the cohort, immune exposure information was limited to CMV serostatus. A later analysis found that TCR association rates varied across HLA loci, with DRB1 alleles showing the most associated TCRs and HLA-C alleles the fewest. It was suggested by the authors that the approach could potentially be generalized to other disease states and immunological phenotypes. The classifier was reported to diagnose cytomegalovirus status with high specificity and sensitivity in both the original cohort and the validation cohort. In a later analysis, HLA-associated TCR beta chains were found to be more clonally expanded and to have lower generation probabilities than equally common non-associated chains. A total of 150 to 200 TCR beta chains were listed by the study as associated with cytomegalovirus. Most TCR sequences were observed very rarely across donors, whereas some public TCRs were present in many individuals. Because HLA typing was unavailable for some donors at each locus, only the typed subset was used in association tests.

The sample comprised PBMCs. The TCR sequence derives from a man in his forties in good health and CMV-seropositive.

The nucleotide sequence is given as TGTGCCAGTAGTATAGGGCAGAGGGGGACGGAGACCCAGTACTTC. It translates as CASSIGQRGTETQYF. The chain links TRBV19 with TRBJ2-5; the D region possibly corresponds to TRBD1 (6 bases align). For CDR1 and CDR2, the germline V gene (reference sequence) lists LNHDA and SQIVND. The CDR3 runs 15 residues from the cysteine to the phenylalanine. CDR3 DNA is the only sequence kept; it has 45 bases, read in frame from the first base. V gives up 1 base and J gives up 5 bases, and the segment between their germline ends measures 14 bases.